These 23 T cell receptor beta chains were sequenced from one sample in a study of blood T cells in healthy people across ages. With a J-beta primer mix and a sample-barcoded 5' primer, a second PCR ran roughly 6 to 11 cycles. TCRdb reprocessed the 5' RACE reads with MiXCR, giving one entry per CDR3 protein. In the table there are more than 650,000 distinct CDR3 sequences, around half of which are singletons. The sequenced material came from blood. The receptors were sampled from an elderly man in good health.

The rearrangement uses TRBV5-8 and TRBJ2-3; 8 bases map to TRBD2. The CDR3 is 20 amino acids. Unmatched junction bases numbered 15, after V lost 0 bases and J lost 0 bases. Germline-derived CDR1 and CDR2 are SGHTS and YDEGEE. The chain's CDR3 is CASSLVPQSLAGPSTDTQYF. CDR3 in DNA: TGTGCCAGCAGCTTGGTGCCTCAAAGCCTAGCGGGTCCTAGCACAGATACGCAGTATTTT.

The chain recombines TRBV2 with TRBJ1-2, with D perhaps matching TRBD1 (5 bases). Trimming took 7 bases from V and 8 from J, leaving 14 bases between them. The V gene's germline CDR1 is SNHLY and CDR2 FYNNEI. The CDR3 runs to 12 residues. CDR3 nucleotide sequence: TGTGCCAGCACGCTGGGGGGAGGAGGCTACACCTTC. Translating gives CASTLGGGGYTF.

DNA of the CDR3: TGTGCCAGCACGATTCTGGGGAGGGTTGGCAATCAGCCCCAGCATTTT. Its translation: CASTILGRVGNQPQHF. J is TRBJ1-5 and V is TRBV12-3 or TRBV12-4; no reliable D call. Trimming removed 7 bases from V and 2 bases from J, with 18 bases in between. The CDR3 spans 16 residues.

Comment on this clonotype: The junction does not match germline at one end; this may be a read error. The CDR3 nucleotides are TGCGCCAGCAGCCTGACAGGGGACGGACTCCTCTCCGACGAGCAGTACTTC. It yields the protein CASSLTGDGLLSDEQYF. The rearrangement uses TRBV5-1 and TRBJ2-7; 8 bases agree with TRBD1. CDR1 SGHRS and CDR2 YFSETQ come from the germline V gene. CDR3 size: 17 residues.

The chain carries TRBV28 and TRBJ2-4; tentatively, D is TRBD2 (6 bases). This CDR3 comprises 16 residues. The germline V gene has CDR1 MDHEN and CDR2 SYDVKM. Trimming removed 3 bases from V and 2 bases from J, with 14 bases in between. CDR3 amino acids: CASSLTSGRSKNIQYF. In DNA form, the CDR3 reads TGTGCCAGCAGTTTGACGTCAGGGAGGTCCAAAAACATTCAGTACTTC.

This clonotype has just a few counts. V is TRBV10-3 and J is TRBJ2-3, with D tentatively TRBD1 (5 bases). The V end lost 2 bases, the J end lost 5 bases, and 14 bases lay between the germline ends. This CDR3 has 15 residues. The germline V gene encodes CDR1 ENHRY and CDR2 SYGVKD. Here the CDR3 reads CAISEMVRDGDTQYF. The DNA for the CDR3 is TGTGCCATCAGTGAGATGGTCAGGGATGGAGATACGCAGTATTTT.

This clonotype has only a few counts. The chain couples TRBV12-3 or TRBV12-4 to TRBJ1-6; the D is unclear. The CDR3 is 12 residues long. Trimming shortened V by 3 bases and J by 8 bases, and 5 bases separated the two germline ends. The DNA of the CDR3 is TGTGCCAGCAGTTTGGGCTATTCACCCCTCCACTTT. This encodes CASSLGYSPLHF.

The sample holds a few counts of this clonotype. The CDR3 region has the DNA TGCGCCAGCAGCTTGGGGGACAGAATGAACACTGAAGCTTTCTTT. Translated: CASSLGDRMNTEAFF. V and J are TRBV5-1 and TRBJ1-1, with 7 bases lining up with TRBD1. The V and J ends lost 0 bases and 0 bases, in that order; junction bases with no gene match: 2. This CDR3 has 15 amino acids. CDR1 is SGHRS, CDR2 YFSETQ, per germline.

In the case of this clonotype: A read error may account for a junction end that differs from germline. The J gene is TRBJ2-1, the V gene TRBV9, with 7 bases fitting TRBD2. CDR3 length equals 15 residues. The germline V gene has CDR1 SGDLS and CDR2 YYNGEE. The CDR3 loop is CASSGEGLPEWEQFF. CDR3 coding DNA: TGCGCCAGCAGCGGGGAGGGACTCCCCGAGTGGGAGCAGTTCTTC.

The chain has TRBV20-1 and TRBJ2-1; 7 bases are a match to TRBD2. Germline V CDR1 and CDR2: DFQATT, SNEGSKA (reference sequence). The CDR3 is made up of 14 amino acids. Germline trimming cut 1 base from V and 7 bases from J; bases unmatched to any gene: 7. The CDR3 reads CSARGAGVVNEQFF. The CDR3 region has the DNA TGCAGTGCTAGAGGGGCGGGAGTAGTGAATGAGCAGTTCTTC.

This clonotype was counted a few times. CDR3 amino acids: CASSRGSEQYF. In DNA, the CDR3 is TGTGCCAGCAGCCGTGGGAGCGAGCAGTACTTC. The genes are TRBV11-2 and TRBJ2-7, with D possibly being TRBD2 (5 bases). Trimming shortened V by 5 bases and J by 6 bases, and 8 bases separated the two germline ends. Germline assignment: CDR1 SGHAT and CDR2 FQNNGV. The length of the CDR3 is 11 residues.

CDR3 residues: CASSLSGGLSNEKLFF. The CDR3 bases are TGTGCCAGCAGTCTTTCCGGTGGGCTCTCTAATGAAAAACTGTTTTTT. The chain recombines TRBV27 with TRBJ1-4; no firm D call. CDR3 length: 16 residues. Germline CDR1 is MNHEY and CDR2 is SMNVEV (reference sequence). Trimming shortened V by 5 bases and J by 3 bases, and 16 bases separated the two germline ends.

The CDR3 DNA is TGTGCCAGCAGCCGGACTAGCGGGAGGGCCCGAGAGACCCAGTACTTC. Translated: CASSRTSGRARETQYF. V is TRBV12-3 or TRBV12-4 and J is TRBJ2-5, with 15 bases aligning to TRBD2. The CDR3 has 16 residues. V dropped 6 bases and J dropped 4; count of bases not matched to a gene: 6.

This clonotype was seen a few times. The V and J genes are TRBV7-2 and TRBJ2-1; D gene unclear. In germline, CDR1 is SGHTA, CDR2 FQGNSA. This CDR3 has 16 residues. Between the trimmed V and J ends, which lost 1 base and 5 bases, there was a span of 15 bases. DNA of the CDR3: TGTGCCAGCAGCTTAGTCGCCCTTAGACCAAACAATGAGCAGTTCTTC. The encoded protein is CASSLVALRPNNEQFF.

V gene TRBV9 combines with J gene TRBJ2-1, with D hard to call. V lost 7 bases and J 1 base, leaving 6 bases between the germline ends. CDR3 length: 12 amino acids. Germline CDR1 reads SGDLS; CDR2 reads YYNGEE. CDR3 residues: CASGPSYNEQFF. The DNA for the CDR3 is TGTGCCAGCGGGCCGTCCTACAATGAGCAGTTCTTC.

The CDR3 region is CASSPTGSRGYAYF. The CDR3 coding sequence is TGTGCCAGCAGCCCGACAGGGTCTCGAGGATACGCGTATTTT. The V gene is TRBV11-2, the J gene TRBJ2-3; 7 positions match TRBD1. This CDR3 comprises 14 residues. Trimming cost V 5 bases and J 14 bases; bases outside gene matches: 16. Looked up from germline, CDR1 is SGHAT and CDR2 is FQNNGV.

This clonotype was counted a single time. The chain couples TRBV2 to TRBJ2-4; D is possibly TRBD1 (5 bases). Germline CDR1 is SNHLY and CDR2 is FYNNEI. The CDR3 sequence is 13 residues long. Trimming removed 6 bases at V and 8 bases at J, with 14 bases between. CDR3 loop: CASRSPTRDIQYF. CDR3 coding DNA: TGTGCCAGCAGGTCCCCTACCAGGGACATTCAGTACTTC. The full variable domain, its missing parts supplied by reference TRBV2 and TRBJ2-4, is EPEVTQTPSHQVTQMGQEVILRCVPISNHLYFYWYRQILGQKVEFLVSFYNNEISEKSEIFDDQFSVERPDGSNFTLKIRSTKLEDSAMYFCASRSPTRDIQYFGAGTRLSVL.

The chain carries TRBV20-1 and TRBJ2-1; maybe TRBD2 (6 bases). Trimming cost V 1 base and J 10 bases, with 14 bases left between them. The germline CDR1 and CDR2 sequences are DFQATT and SNEGSKA (reference sequence). The CDR3 runs 13 residues. The CDR3 bases are TGCAGTGCTAGAGGGGAGGCAGGGCGGGAGCAGTTCTTC. Translated, it gives CSARGEAGREQFF.

The chain recombines TRBV5-1 with TRBJ2-3, with 8 bases identical to TRBD2. The CDR3 spans 15 residues. Germline V gene lookup returns CDR1 SGHRS and CDR2 YFSETQ. V lost 7 bases to trimming and J lost 0 bases; unmatched junction nucleotides: 7. The CDR3, as DNA: TGCGCCAGCGGCGTAGCGGGGCTCAGCACAGATACGCAGTATTTT. Translated: CASGVAGLSTDTQYF.

V gene TRBV3-1 combines with J gene TRBJ2-7; 9 bases agree with TRBD2. The CDR3 totals 19 residues. Trimming at V came to 5 bases and at J to 1 base, leaving 18 bases not matched to a gene. Germline assignment: CDR1 LGHDT and CDR2 YNNKEL (reference sequence). The CDR3 reads CASSAQLHPSGRYSYEQYF. The CDR3 DNA is TGTGCCAGCAGCGCCCAATTACATCCAAGCGGGAGGTATTCCTACGAGCAGTACTTC.

J is TRBJ2-4 and V is TRBV3-1, with 7 bases that match TRBD2. The J call may be faulty, since TRBJ2-7 better matches the DNA end. CDR3 size: 14 residues. Germline CDR1 and CDR2: LGHDT and YNNKEL (reference sequence). The CDR3 region is CASSQGGSGDEQYF. The CDR3 region has the DNA TGTGCCAGCAGCCAAGGCGGGAGTGGCGACGAGCAGTACTTC.

The chain recombines TRBV2 with TRBJ2-7; possibly TRBD1 for D (6 bases). Trimming took 7 bases from V and 2 from J, leaving 15 bases between them. The germline CDR1 and CDR2 sequences are SNHLY and FYNNEI. The CDR3 loop spans 14 amino acids. CDR3 amino acids: CASIRGGSAYEQYF. The CDR3 region has the DNA TGTGCCAGCATTAGAGGGGGATCAGCCTACGAGCAGTACTTC. The full variable domain, rest sourced from reference TRBV2 and TRBJ2-7, is EPEVTQTPSHQVTQMGQEVILRCVPISNHLYFYWYRQILGQKVEFLVSFYNNEISEKSEIFDDQFSVERPDGSNFTLKIRSTKLEDSAMYFCASIRGGSAYEQYFGPGTRLTVT.

The gene calls are TRBV30 and TRBJ1-5; no definite D call. The CDR3 loop spans 13 amino acids. Trimming stripped 3 bases from V and 5 bases from J, with 11 bases between. CDR1 and CDR2 (germline): GTSNPN, SVGIG (reference sequence). In nucleotides, the CDR3 is TGTGCCTGGAGCCTAGGGCGGGATCAGCCCCAGCATTTT. Translation: CAWSLGRDQPQHF.